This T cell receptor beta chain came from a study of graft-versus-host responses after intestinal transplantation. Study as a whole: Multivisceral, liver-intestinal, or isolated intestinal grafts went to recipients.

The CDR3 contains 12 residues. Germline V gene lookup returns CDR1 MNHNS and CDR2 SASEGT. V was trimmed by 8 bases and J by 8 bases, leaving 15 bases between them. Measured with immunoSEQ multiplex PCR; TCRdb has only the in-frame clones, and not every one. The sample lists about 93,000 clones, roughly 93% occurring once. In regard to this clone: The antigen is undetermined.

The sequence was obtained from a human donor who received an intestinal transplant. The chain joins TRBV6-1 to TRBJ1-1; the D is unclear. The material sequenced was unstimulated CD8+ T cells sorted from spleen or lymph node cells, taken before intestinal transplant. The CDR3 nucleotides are TGTGCCAGCTTGGCCTCAATAGCGGAAGCTTTCTTT. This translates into CASLASIAEAFF.